This T cell receptor beta chain was documented in a study of T cells in Graves' hyperthyroidism and ophthalmopathy. TCR beta CDR3 sequences were amplified from RNA transcripts. RT-PCR in the first round (using the HTBI primer set) targeted the TCR CDR3. TCRdb itself ran the multiplex PCR reads through MiXCR, one entry per CDR3 protein. Among 450,000 to 650,000 distinct CDR3 sequences listed, approximately 15% were seen once. Ten or more counts support this clonotype. J was trimmed by 6 bases and V by 6 bases; bases with no gene match: 9. CDR3 length: 15 residues. In germline, CDR1 is MDHEN, CDR2 SYDVKM. PBMCs stemmed from under 11 ml fresh peripheral blood.

The rearrangement joins TRBV28 to TRBJ2-3; 10 positions match TRBD2. This receptor was identified in a young woman with Graves' ophthalmopathy. The sequencing input was blood. CDR3 nucleotide sequence: TGTGCCAGCAGCCAACTAGCGGGACTTAGTGATACGCAGTATTTT. It translates to CASSQLAGLSDTQYF.